Listed here are 13 T cell receptor beta chains from one sample, sequenced in a study of shared clonotypes between healthy human individuals. CD45RO-negative CD8 cells positively selected for CCR7 made up the naive population, which excluded terminally differentiated effector memory CD45RA+ cells. Clones were read by immunoSEQ multiplex PCR, and TCRdb kept only the in-frame ones, dropping some. Of some 1,900,000 clones in the sample, about 95% are singletons; the top ten hold 1.2%. Sequencing was done on a sample of naive CD8+ T cells sorted from blood. The receptors derive from a man between 18 and 35 years old in good health.

The chain has TRBV4-3 and TRBJ2-1, with unresolved D. The CDR3 is 14 amino acids. V was cut by 0 bases and J by 4 bases, with 7 bases left in between. Germline CDR1 and CDR2: LGHNA and YSLEER. The CDR3: CASSQDPAYNEQFF. The CDR3 DNA is TGCGCCAGCAGCCAAGACCCTGCTTACAATGAGCAGTTCTTC.

V usage is TRBV5-1 and J usage is TRBJ2-2; TRBD2 might be the D (7 bases). Germline lookup yields CDR1 SGHRS and CDR2 YFSETQ. This CDR3 region has 15 residues. V was pared by 1 base and J by 6 bases, with 13 bases between. The CDR3 sequence is CASSLRGARAGELFF. The CDR3 coding sequence is TGCGCCAGCAGCTTGCGGGGGGCGCGAGCCGGGGAGCTGTTTTTT.

This chain links TRBV29-1 with TRBJ2-5; TRBD1 aligns across 8 bases. The closer fit of TRBJ2-7 to the DNA end suggests the J call may be wrong. The CDR3 has 13 amino acids. CDR1 and CDR2 from the germline V gene are SQVTM and ANQGSEA. The CDR3 loop is CSAYGTGAYEQYF. For the CDR3, the DNA is TGCAGCGCCTACGGGACAGGTGCCTACGAGCAGTACTTC.

This clone was observed a single time. The sample contains more than one DNA sequence encoding this CDR3. This chain links TRBV15 with TRBJ2-7; 7 positions match TRBD2. CDR1 LNHNV and CDR2 YYDKDF come from the germline V gene (reference sequence). The V and J ends lost 0 bases and 4 bases, in that order; junction bases with no gene match: 6. The CDR3 length is 15 residues. CDR3 in amino acids: CATSRDRTGGYEQYF. In DNA form, the CDR3 reads TGTGCCACCAGCAGAGATCGGACGGGAGGATACGAGCAGTACTTC.

J is TRBJ2-1 and V is TRBV9; D might be TRBD2 (5 bases). The CDR3 has 16 amino acids. CDR1 is SGDLS, CDR2 YYNGEE, per germline. Trimming cost V 4 bases and J 4 bases, with 18 bases left between them. CDR3 region: CASSPPAVAPYNEQFF. The CDR3 DNA reads as TGTGCCAGCAGCCCCCCGGCGGTAGCGCCTTACAATGAGCAGTTCTTC.

V usage is TRBV6-6 and J usage is TRBJ2-7; 14 bases align to TRBD2. This CDR3 region has 16 residues. CDR1 MNHNY and CDR2 SVGAGI come from the germline V gene (reference sequence). The trim removed 0 bases at V and 6 bases at J, leaving 4 bases unmatched. CDR3 amino acids: CASSYSGLAGVSEQYF. As DNA, the CDR3 is TGTGCCAGCAGTTACTCGGGACTAGCGGGAGTTTCCGAGCAGTACTTC.

This chain links TRBV27 with TRBJ2-1; D ambiguous. There are 16 residues in the CDR3. V lost 2 bases to trimming and J lost 8 bases, with 19 bases between them. CDR1 MNHEY and CDR2 SMNVEV come from the germline V gene (reference sequence). The CDR3 is CASSLIRPDSVDEQFF. The CDR3 coding sequence is TGTGCCAGCAGTTTAATCCGGCCCGACTCCGTCGATGAGCAGTTCTTC.

This chain joins TRBV9 and TRBJ2-7, with D possibly being TRBD2 (6 bases). Germline CDR1 SGDLS, CDR2 YYNGEE. The CDR3 contains 15 residues. V lost 5 bases to trimming and J lost 2 bases, with 17 bases between them. The CDR3 DNA reads TGTGCCAGCAGAGGCCACCGGGAGCCTCCCTACGAGCAGTACTTC. Protein product: CASRGHREPPYEQYF.

V usage is TRBV10-2 and J usage is TRBJ2-7; D is ambiguous. The CDR3 consists of 15 residues. Germline-derived CDR1 and CDR2 are WSHSY and SAAADI. Deletions cut 1 base from V and 3 bases from J, with 13 bases between. The CDR3 DNA reads as TGCGCCAGCAGTGAGTGGTTGGAATCTGGCTACGAGCAGTACTTC. Its protein is CASSEWLESGYEQYF.

CDR3: CASSQERGNYGYTF. CDR3 coding DNA: TGCGCCAGCAGTCAAGAACGGGGTAACTATGGCTACACCTTC. This chain joins TRBV23-1 and TRBJ1-2; the D is unclear. TRBV23-1 is treated as an ORF (open reading frame) with a function not yet certain. The CDR3 runs to 14 residues. V lost 2 bases and J lost 1, with 8 bases in between.

The V and J genes are TRBV13 and TRBJ1-5; tentative D call: TRBD1 (5 bases). This CDR3 is built from 15 residues. Trimming removed 1 base at V and 3 bases at J, with 10 bases between. Germline lookup yields CDR1 PRHDT and CDR2 FYEKMQ (reference sequence). The CDR3 here is CASSLERQNNQPQHF. The DNA of the CDR3 is TGTGCCAGCAGCTTAGAAAGACAGAACAATCAGCCCCAGCATTTT.

The gene calls are TRBV10-1 and TRBJ1-2; no firm D call. V was clipped by 2 bases and J by 3 bases, with 16 bases between them. The CDR3 is 16 residues long. Germline V gives CDR1 WNHNN, CDR2 SYGVQD (reference sequence). The CDR3 here is CASSEVGEEYDYGYTF. The CDR3 coding sequence is TGCGCCAGCAGTGAGGTTGGGGAAGAATACGACTATGGCTACACCTTC.

Note on this clone: The sample has other DNA sequences that encode this CDR3 too. The V and J genes are TRBV27 and TRBJ2-1, with D unresolved. Between the trimmed V and J ends, which lost 2 bases and 2 bases, there was a span of 7 bases. Germline lookup yields CDR1 MNHEY and CDR2 SMNVEV (reference sequence). The CDR3 length is 14 residues. In DNA form, the CDR3 reads TGTGCCAGCAGTTTAGTAGCAACCTACAATGAGCAGTTCTTC. It is translated as CASSLVATYNEQFF.